This T cell receptor (beta chain) was retrieved from a study of metastatic and nonmetastatic thyroid tumors. The CDR3 spans 13 residues. Germline CDR1 is MNHEY and CDR2 is SVGEGT. As handled by the study authors: Across clinicopathological groups, CDR3 differences served as the basis for building a distant-metastasis classifier for papillary thyroid cancer. Using MiXCR, TCRdb re-called clones from the PCR reads. These V and J calls derive from TCRdb rather than the authors' analysis. The sample has 5,100 or so clones, roughly 18% seen once. This clone is classed as large. An end of the junction does not agree with germline; a read error may underlie this. This specimen includes other DNA sequences encoding the same CDR3. Until they underwent thyroid surgery, no patient had received any treatment.

Sequenced sample: adjacent normal tissue. The chain combines TRBV6-2 or TRBV6-3 with TRBJ2-7, with D maybe TRBD1 (6 bases). The TCR comes from a female donor with papillary thyroid cancer or a benign thyroid nodule (not recorded which). Some clones in this sample may be carry-over from other donors' samples. This chain's CDR3 is CASSYGQIYEQYF. The CDR3 DNA sequence: TGTGCTAGCAGTTACGGACAGATCTACGAGCAGTACTTC.